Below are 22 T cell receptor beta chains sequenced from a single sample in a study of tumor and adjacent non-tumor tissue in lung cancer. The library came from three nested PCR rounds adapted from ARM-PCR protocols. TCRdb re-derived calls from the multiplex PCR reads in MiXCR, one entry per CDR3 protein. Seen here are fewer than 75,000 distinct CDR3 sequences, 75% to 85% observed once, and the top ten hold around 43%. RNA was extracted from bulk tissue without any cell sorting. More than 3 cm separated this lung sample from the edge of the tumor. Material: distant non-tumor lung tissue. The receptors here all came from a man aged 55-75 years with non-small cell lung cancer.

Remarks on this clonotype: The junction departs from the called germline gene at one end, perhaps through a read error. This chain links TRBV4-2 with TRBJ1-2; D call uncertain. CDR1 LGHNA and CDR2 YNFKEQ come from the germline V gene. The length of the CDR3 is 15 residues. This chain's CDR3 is CASNQATDFNYGYTF. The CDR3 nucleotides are TGTGCCAGCAACCAAGCAACAGACTTTAACTATGGCTACACCTTC.

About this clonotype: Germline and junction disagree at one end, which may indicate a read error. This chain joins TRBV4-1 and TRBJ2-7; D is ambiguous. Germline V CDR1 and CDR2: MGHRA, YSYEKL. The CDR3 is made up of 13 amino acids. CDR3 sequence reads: CVSSQVPGFGQYF. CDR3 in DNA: TGCGTCAGCAGCCAAGTCCCCGGGTTCGGGCAGTACTTC.

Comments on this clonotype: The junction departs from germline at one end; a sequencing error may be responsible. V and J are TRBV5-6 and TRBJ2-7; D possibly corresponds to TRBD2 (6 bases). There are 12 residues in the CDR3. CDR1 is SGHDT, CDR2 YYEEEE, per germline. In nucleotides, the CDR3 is TGTACCGGCACCGGCGGGATCTACGAGCACTACTTC. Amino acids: CTGTGGIYEHYF.

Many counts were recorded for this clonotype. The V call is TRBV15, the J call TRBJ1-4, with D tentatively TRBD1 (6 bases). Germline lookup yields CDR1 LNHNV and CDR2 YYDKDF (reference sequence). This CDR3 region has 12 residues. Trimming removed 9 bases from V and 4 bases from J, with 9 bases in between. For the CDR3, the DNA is TGTGCCACAGGACAGATTAATGAAAAACTGTTTTTT. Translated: CATGQINEKLFF.

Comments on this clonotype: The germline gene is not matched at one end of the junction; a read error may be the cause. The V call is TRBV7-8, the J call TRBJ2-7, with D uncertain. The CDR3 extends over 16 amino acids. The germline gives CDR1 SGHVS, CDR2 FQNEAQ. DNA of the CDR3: TGTACCAGCAGCTTAGATGGGCCCGGCAGCTCCTACGAGCGGTACTTC. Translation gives CTSSLDGPGSSYERYF.

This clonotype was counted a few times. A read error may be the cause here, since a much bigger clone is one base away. The CDR3 protein is CASSYSLGRIGPGGTQYF. CDR3 DNA sequence: TGTGCCAGCAGTTACTCGTTGGGTCGTATCGGGCCGGGGGGGACCCAGTACTTC. The chain recombines TRBV6-5 with TRBJ2-5, with TRBD2 matching over 7 bases. This CDR3 has 18 residues. Germline CDR1 and CDR2: MNHEY and SVGAGI. Trimming at V came to 0 bases and at J to 7 bases, leaving 17 bases not matched to a gene.

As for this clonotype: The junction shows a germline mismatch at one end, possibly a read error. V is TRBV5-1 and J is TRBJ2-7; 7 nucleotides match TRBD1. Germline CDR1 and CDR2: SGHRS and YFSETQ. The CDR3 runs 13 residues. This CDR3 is CASSLDRGAEQYF. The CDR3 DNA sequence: TGCGCCAGCAGCTTGGACAGGGGTGCCGAGCAGTATTTC.

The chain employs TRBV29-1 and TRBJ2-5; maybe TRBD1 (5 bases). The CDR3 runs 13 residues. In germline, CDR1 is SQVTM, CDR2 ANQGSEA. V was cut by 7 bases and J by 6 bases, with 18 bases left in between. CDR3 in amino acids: CSDVTGVQKTQYF. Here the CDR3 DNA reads TGCAGCGATGTAACAGGTGTACAAAAGACCCAGTACTTC.

CDR3 sequence (DNA): TGCGCCAGGAGCACCGGAGGGGCGTCTGATGGGCAGTTCTTC. This translates into CARSTGGASDGQFF. J is TRBJ2-1 and V is TRBV4-1; tentatively, D is TRBD2 (6 bases). CDR3 length equals 14 residues. Germline V gene data show CDR1 as MGHRA and CDR2 as YSYEKL. Trimming cost V 9 bases and J 12 bases, with 24 bases left between them.

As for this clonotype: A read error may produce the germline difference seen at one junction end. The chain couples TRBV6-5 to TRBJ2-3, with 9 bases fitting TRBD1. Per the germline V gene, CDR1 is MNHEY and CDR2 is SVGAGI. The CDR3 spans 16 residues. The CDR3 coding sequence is TGTGCCAGAAGTTACGGTTCCACAGGGGGCGCAGATACGCAGTATTTT. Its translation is CARSYGSTGGADTQYF.

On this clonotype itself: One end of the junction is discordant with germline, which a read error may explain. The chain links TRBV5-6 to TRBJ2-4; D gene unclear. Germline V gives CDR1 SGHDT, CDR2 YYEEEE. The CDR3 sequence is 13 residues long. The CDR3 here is CAYSYGDKNIQYF. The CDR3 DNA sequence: TGTGCCTACAGCTACGGTGACAAAAACATTCAGTACTTT.

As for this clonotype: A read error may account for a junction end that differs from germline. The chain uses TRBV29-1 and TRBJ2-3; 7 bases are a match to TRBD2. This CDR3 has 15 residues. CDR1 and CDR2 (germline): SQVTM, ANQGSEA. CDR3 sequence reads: CSVVPPAGRTYTKYF. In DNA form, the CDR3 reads TGCAGCGTTGTCCCACCAGCGGGGAGGACATATACGAAGTATTTT.

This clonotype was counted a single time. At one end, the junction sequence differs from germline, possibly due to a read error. The DNA of the CDR3 is TGTGCTAGCAGTTCCTCTTTCTGGGGGACCTACAATGAGCAGTTCTTC. Encoded protein: CASSSSFWGTYNEQFF. The chain recombines TRBV11-1 with TRBJ2-1, with D perhaps TRBD1 or TRBD2 (5 bases each). The length of the CDR3 is 16 residues. Looked up from germline, CDR1 is SGHAT and CDR2 is FQDESV (reference sequence).

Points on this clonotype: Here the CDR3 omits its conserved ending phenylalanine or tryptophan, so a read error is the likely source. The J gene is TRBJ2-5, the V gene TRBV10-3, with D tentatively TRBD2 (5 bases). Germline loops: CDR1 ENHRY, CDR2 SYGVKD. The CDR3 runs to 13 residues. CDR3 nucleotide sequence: TGCGCCATCAGTGAGTCGCGAGGGCTGGGCCAGTACTCC. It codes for CAISESRGLGQYS.

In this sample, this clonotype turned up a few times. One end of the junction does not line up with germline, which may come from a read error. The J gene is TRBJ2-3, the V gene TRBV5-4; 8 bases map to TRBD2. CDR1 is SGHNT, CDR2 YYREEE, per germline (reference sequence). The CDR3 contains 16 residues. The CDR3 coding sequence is TGTGCTAGCAGCCCTATCGAGCGGGAGCCGCGTGATACACAGTATTTT. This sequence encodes CASSPIEREPRDTQYF.

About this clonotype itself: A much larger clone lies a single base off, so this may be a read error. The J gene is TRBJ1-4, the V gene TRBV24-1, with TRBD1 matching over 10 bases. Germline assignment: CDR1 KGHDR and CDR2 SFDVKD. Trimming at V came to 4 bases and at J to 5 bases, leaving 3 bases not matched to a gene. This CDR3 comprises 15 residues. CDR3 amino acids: CATSDPGQGNEKLFF. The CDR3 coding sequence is TGTGCCACCAGTGACCCGGGACAGGGGAATGAAAAACTGTTTTTT.

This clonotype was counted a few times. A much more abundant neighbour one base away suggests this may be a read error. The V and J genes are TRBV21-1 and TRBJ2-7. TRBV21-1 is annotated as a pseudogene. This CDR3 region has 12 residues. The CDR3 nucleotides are TGTGCCATCAGCAAAGAAAGCGACGAGCAGTACTTC. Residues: CAISKESDEQYF.

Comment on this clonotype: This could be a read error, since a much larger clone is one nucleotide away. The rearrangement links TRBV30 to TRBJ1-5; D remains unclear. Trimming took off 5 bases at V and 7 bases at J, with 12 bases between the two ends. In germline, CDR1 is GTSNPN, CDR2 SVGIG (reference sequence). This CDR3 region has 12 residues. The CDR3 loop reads CAWYYSNQPQHF. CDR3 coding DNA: TGTGCCTGGTATTATTCTAACCAGCCCCAGCATTTT.

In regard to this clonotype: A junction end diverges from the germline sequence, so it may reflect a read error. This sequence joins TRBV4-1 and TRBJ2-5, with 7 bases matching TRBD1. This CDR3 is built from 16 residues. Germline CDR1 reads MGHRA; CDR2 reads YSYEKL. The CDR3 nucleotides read TGCGCCAGCAACCAAGAAGGTTTAGGGGGCGCGGAAACTCAGTACTTC. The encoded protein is CASNQEGLGGAETQYF.

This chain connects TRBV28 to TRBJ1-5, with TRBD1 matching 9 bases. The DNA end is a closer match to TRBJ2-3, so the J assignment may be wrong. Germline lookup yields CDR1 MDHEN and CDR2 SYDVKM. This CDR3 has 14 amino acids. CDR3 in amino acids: CANIGTGRNQPQYF. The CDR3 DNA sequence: TGTGCCAACATAGGGACAGGGAGGAATCAGCCCCAGTATTTT.

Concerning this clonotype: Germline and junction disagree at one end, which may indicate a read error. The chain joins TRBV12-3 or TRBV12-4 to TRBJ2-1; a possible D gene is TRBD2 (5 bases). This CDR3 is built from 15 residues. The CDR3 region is CASIFPQRNHNEEFF. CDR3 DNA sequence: TGTGCCAGCATTTTCCCCCAGCGGAACCACAATGAGGAGTTCTTC.

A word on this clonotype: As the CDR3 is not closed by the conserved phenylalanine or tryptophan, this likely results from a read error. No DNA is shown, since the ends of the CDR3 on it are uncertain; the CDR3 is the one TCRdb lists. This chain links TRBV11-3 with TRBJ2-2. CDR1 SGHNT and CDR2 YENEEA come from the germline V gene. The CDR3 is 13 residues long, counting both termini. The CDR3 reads CASSLDLSGEIFY.